This TCR beta chain was profiled in a study of cytomegalovirus exposure and HLA in healthy donors. Study-level information: Among the roughly 400 donors who were genotyped, approximately 84% fell in the genetic ancestry cluster that is associated with self-reported Caucasian donors.

Both 60 Vbeta primers and 13 Jbeta primers went into the PCR. Profiled with immunoSEQ multiplex PCR; TCRdb holds only in-frame clones, not every one. The sample lists approximately 130,000 clones; 80% to 90% were seen once. Germline V gives CDR1 SQVTM, CDR2 ANQGSEA. Trimming took off 7 bases at V and 3 bases at J, with 16 bases between the two ends. This CDR3 is built from 13 residues. V and J are TRBV29-1 and TRBJ2-7; D not certain. This receptor was identified in a man aged 45 to 65 in good health and CMV-seronegative. Sequenced sample: PBMCs. The CDR3 nucleotides read TGCAGCGCTCGAACCGGGTATCTCTACGAGCAGTACTTC. It specifies CSARTGYLYEQYF.